This T cell receptor (beta chain) originates from a study of CD8+CD57+ T cells in acquired aplastic anemia listed by TCRdb under 2018. As for the study more broadly: A mean of approximately 3 ug of DNA, ranging from roughly 0.2 to 27.4 ug, was extracted from sorted CD4+ and CD8+ cells. CD8+CD57+ expansion was defined as frequency above the mean frequency observed in healthy subjects. The investigation overall reported the following: Roughly 30 CD8+ CDR3 sequences were found to be shared between patients and controls, but these sequences appeared to be highly expressed in patients and within the immunodominant clones of the patients. Between patients and healthy controls, no significant difference in CD8+ Simpson's diversity was found (P=0.060).

TCR beta VDJ combination and CDR3 sequence profiling used genomic DNA as the template. An Illumina HiSeq 2000 was used for TCR repertoire sequencing. In the source study's methods: TRBV/TRBJ rearrangement plots, CDR3 size and DJ length profiles, and Simpson's diversity index were used to evaluate the repertoires. The most abundant DNA sequence in the deep sequencing data was defined as the immunodominant clone. CDR3 amino acid sequences were checked for sharing between subjects and were compared against published repertoires and the VDJdb database. Starting from the raw public reads, TCRdb applied fastp trimming at Q25, assembled clones with MiXCR and retained in-frame beta chains. Every CDR3 protein is listed once, alongside the most common genes and DNA of its rows. For this entry, the V and J calls and clone size follow TCRdb and not the study's own pipeline. Within this sample are under 250,000 distinct CDR3 sequences, with approximately 60% of them counted one time only. Around three fifths of the sample goes to the ten largest clones.

Flow cytometry had shown CD8+CD57+ cell expansion in the patients selected for sequencing. Every patient had severe acquired aplastic anemia, diagnosed using the International Study of Aplastic Anemia and Agranulocytosis and Camitta criteria. No therapy had been received by the patients at the time of blood sampling. In the study, sorted CD4+ and CD8+ blood T cells from patients with severe aplastic anemia and from healthy subjects underwent deep sequencing of TCR repertoires. In the USA, patient enrollment took place under clinicaltrials.gov protocols 00001620, 01623167, 00001397, 00071045, 00081523 and 00961064. Ficoll-Paque density gradient centrifugation was used to isolate peripheral blood mononuclear cells. Before DNA extraction, CD4+ and CD8+ T cells were sorted by FACS or by magnetic beads. As concerns this clonotype: Its antigen is currently not known. One end of the junction fails to match germline, which may point to a read error.

The specimen sequenced was sorted CD4+, CD8+, or CD8+CD57+ T cells (not recorded which) from PBMCs. The source is a human donor with aplastic anemia.

The nucleotides are TGCGCCAGCAGTGGGGACGGATACAATGAGCAGTTCTTC. Translated, it reads CASSGDGYNEQFF. The chain employs TRBV6-4 and TRBJ2-1, with the D assignment possibly TRBD1 or TRBD2, given 5 matching bases for each. The CDR3 spans 13 residues, from the cysteine through the phenylalanine. Of all the DNA, just the CDR3 is kept, 39 bases in frame from base 1. In the germline V gene, CDR1 corresponds to MRHNA and CDR2 to SNTAGT.